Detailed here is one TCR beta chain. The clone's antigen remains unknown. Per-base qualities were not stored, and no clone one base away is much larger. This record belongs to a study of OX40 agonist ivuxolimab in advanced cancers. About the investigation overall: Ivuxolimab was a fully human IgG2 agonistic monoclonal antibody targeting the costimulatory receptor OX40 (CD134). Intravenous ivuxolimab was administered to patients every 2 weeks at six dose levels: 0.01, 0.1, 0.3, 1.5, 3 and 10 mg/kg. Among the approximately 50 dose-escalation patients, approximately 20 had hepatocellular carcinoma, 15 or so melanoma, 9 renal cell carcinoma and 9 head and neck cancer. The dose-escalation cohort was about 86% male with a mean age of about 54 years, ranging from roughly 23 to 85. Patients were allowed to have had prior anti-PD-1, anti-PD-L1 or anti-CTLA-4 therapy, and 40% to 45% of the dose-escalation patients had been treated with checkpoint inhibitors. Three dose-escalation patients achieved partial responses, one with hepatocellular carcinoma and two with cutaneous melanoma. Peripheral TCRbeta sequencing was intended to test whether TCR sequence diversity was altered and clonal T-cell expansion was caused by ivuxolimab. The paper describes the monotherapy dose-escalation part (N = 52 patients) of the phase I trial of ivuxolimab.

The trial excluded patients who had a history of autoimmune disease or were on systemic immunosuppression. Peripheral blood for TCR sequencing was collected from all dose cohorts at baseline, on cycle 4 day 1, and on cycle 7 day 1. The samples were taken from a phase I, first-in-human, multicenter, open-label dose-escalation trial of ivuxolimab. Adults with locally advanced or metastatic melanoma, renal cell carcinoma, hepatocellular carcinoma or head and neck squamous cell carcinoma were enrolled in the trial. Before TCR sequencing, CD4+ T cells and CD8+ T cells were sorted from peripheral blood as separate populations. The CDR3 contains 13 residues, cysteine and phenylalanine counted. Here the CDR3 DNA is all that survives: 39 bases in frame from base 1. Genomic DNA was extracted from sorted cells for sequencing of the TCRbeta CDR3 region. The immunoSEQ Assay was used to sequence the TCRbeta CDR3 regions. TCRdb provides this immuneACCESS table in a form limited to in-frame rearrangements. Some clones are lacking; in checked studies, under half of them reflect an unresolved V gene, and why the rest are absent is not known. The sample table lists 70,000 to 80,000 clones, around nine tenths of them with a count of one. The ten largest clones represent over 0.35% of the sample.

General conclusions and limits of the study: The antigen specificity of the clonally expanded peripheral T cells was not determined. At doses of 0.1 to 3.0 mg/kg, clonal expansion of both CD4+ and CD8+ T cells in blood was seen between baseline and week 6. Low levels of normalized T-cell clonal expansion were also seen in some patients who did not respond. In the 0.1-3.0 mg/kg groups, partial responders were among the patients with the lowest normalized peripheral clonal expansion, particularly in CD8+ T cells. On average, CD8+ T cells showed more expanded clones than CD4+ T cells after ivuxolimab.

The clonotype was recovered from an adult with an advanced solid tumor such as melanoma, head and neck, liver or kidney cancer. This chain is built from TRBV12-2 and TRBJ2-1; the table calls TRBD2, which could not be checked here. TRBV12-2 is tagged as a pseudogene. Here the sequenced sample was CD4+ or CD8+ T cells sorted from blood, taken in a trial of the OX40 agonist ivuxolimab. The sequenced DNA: TGTGCAAGTCGCCTCCAGCGGTACAATGAGCAGTTCTTC. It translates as CASRLQRYNEQFF.